The 26 T cell receptor beta chains reported below all come from one sample, sequenced in a study of identical twins. Each CDR3 protein gets one entry after TCRdb re-called the 5' RACE reads with MiXCR. The sample consists of roughly 1.6 million distinct CDR3 sequences, under 35% of them appearing once. Sample: cord blood. All receptors come from a newborn girl in good health.

The sample holds a few counts of this clonotype. The chain uses TRBV27 and TRBJ1-5; 8 bases match TRBD1. Looked up from germline, CDR1 is MNHEY and CDR2 is SMNVEV (reference sequence). The V and J ends lost 6 bases and 5 bases, in that order; junction bases with no gene match: 3. CDR3 size: 13 residues. In DNA form, the CDR3 reads TGTGCCAGCAGGGACAGGGAGCATCAGCCCCAGCATTTT. Translating gives CASRDREHQPQHF.

In its sample, this clonotype was seen a few times. The chain has TRBV27 and TRBJ1-1; the D gene is possibly TRBD1 (6 bases). V was trimmed by 6 bases and J by 0 bases, leaving 32 bases between them. Germline-derived CDR1 and CDR2 are MNHEY and SMNVEV (reference sequence). This CDR3 is built from 21 residues. The CDR3 is CASRTYAKKPGRGPMNTEAFF. The CDR3 nucleotides are TGTGCCAGCAGAACCTACGCAAAAAAGCCGGGCAGGGGCCCGATGAACACTGAAGCTTTCTTT.

This chain uses TRBV20-1 with TRBJ2-1; 9 positions agree with TRBD2. Per germline, CDR1 DFQATT and CDR2 SNEGSKA (reference sequence). V was pared by 2 bases and J by 3 bases, with 8 bases of the junction left unmatched. The CDR3 loop spans 16 amino acids. The CDR3 DNA follows: TGCAGTGCTAGACCCTTAGCGGGGGCCCTCTACAATGAGCAGTTCTTC. Translating it yields CSARPLAGALYNEQFF.

J is TRBJ2-3 and V is TRBV21-1; the table's D call, TRBD1, was not checked against the DNA. TRBV21-1 is deemed a pseudogene. The CDR3 spans 17 residues. CDR3 amino acids: CASSKPPDSTLTDTQYF. CDR3 sequence (DNA): TGTGCCAGCAGCAAGCCCCCTGACAGTACCCTCACAGATACGCAGTATTTT.

This clonotype was detected a few times. The rearrangement links TRBV4-2 to TRBJ2-7; TRBD2 matches 8 bases. The CDR3 runs 16 residues. CDR1 is LGHNA and CDR2 is YNFKEQ in the germline V gene. V was clipped by 1 base and J by 3 bases; unmatched bases: 8. The chain's CDR3 is CASSQVMAGGFYEQYF. Here the CDR3 DNA reads TGTGCCAGCAGCCAAGTCATGGCGGGGGGCTTCTACGAGCAGTACTTC.

This clonotype was counted once. This sequence joins TRBV4-2 and TRBJ2-1, with 9 bases fitting TRBD2. V lost 0 bases, J lost 8 bases, and 8 bases stayed unmatched. The CDR3 runs to 16 residues. CDR1 LGHNA and CDR2 YNFKEQ come from the germline V gene. CDR3 residues: CASSQDRAGGLYEQFF. In DNA, the CDR3 is TGTGCCAGCAGCCAAGACAGGGCGGGGGGGCTGTATGAGCAGTTCTTC.

The chain uses TRBV6-1 and TRBJ2-4, with 12 bases matching TRBD2. The J call may not be correct, given that the DNA end is closer to TRBJ2-5. From germline, CDR1 is MNHNS and CDR2 SASEGT. This CDR3 has 14 amino acids. The CDR3: CASVLAGGKETQYF. For the CDR3, the DNA is TGTGCCAGCGTGCTAGCGGGAGGGAAAGAGACCCAGTACTTC.

This clonotype has more than one count but fewer than ten. V and J are TRBV20-1 and TRBJ1-5; TRBD1 aligns across 7 bases. Germline CDR1 is DFQATT and CDR2 is SNEGSKA (reference sequence). V trimming: 5 bases; J trimming: 3 bases; junction bases outside the gene matches: 7. This CDR3 has 14 residues. The CDR3: CSAWGTVVNQPQHF. The CDR3 DNA is TGCAGTGCTTGGGGGACAGTAGTCAATCAGCCCCAGCATTTT.

This clonotype was seen only a few times. The gene calls are TRBV3-1 and TRBJ2-6; the match to TRBD2 covers 12 bases. CDR1 and CDR2 (germline): LGHDT, YNNKEL (reference sequence). The V and J ends lost 4 bases and 0 bases, in that order; junction bases with no gene match: 4. This CDR3 has 18 amino acids. CDR3 sequence: CASSRTSGGLSGANVLTF. Written as DNA, the CDR3 is TGTGCCAGCAGCCGAACTAGCGGGGGGCTCTCTGGGGCCAACGTCCTGACTTTC.

A single count supports this clonotype. The chain employs TRBV20-1 and TRBJ1-2, with unresolved D. The germline V and J ends were trimmed by 3 bases and 6 bases, with 8 bases remaining between them. The CDR3 has 11 amino acids. Germline V gene sequence: CDR1 DFQATT, CDR2 SNEGSKA (reference sequence). The CDR3 DNA reads TGCAGTGCTAGGGGTCATCATGGCTACACCTTC. It encodes CSARGHHGYTF.

This clonotype was observed a few times. V gene TRBV2 combines with J gene TRBJ2-3; TRBD1 agrees at 7 bases. There are 16 residues in the CDR3. Per the germline V gene, CDR1 is SNHLY and CDR2 is FYNNEI. The trim removed 6 bases at V and 0 bases at J, leaving 9 bases unmatched. CDR3 loop: CASRYRQGLSTDTQYF. CDR3 coding DNA: TGTGCCAGCAGATATAGACAGGGCCTGAGCACAGATACGCAGTATTTT.

This rearrangement joins TRBV15 to TRBJ1-4; no reliable D call. The CDR3 is 16 residues long. V dropped 0 bases and J dropped 0 bases, with 8 bases sitting between them. Germline CDR1 is LNHNV and CDR2 is YYDKDF (reference sequence). DNA of the CDR3: TGTGCCACCAGCAGAGATAGGTCTGCAACTAATGAAAAACTGTTTTTT. Its translation: CATSRDRSATNEKLFF.

The chain combines TRBV5-6 with TRBJ2-7, with D possibly TRBD2 on 5 matching bases. From germline, CDR1 is SGHDT and CDR2 YYEEEE. V gave up 4 bases and J gave up 7 bases, with 24 bases separating them. CDR3 length equals 16 residues. Here the CDR3 DNA reads TGTGCCAGCAGCCTGGGCGTGAAGCGGACTTACAATGAGCAGTACTTC. Translation gives CASSLGVKRTYNEQYF.

This clonotype was seen only a few times. The V call is TRBV28, the J call TRBJ2-2; 9 nucleotides match TRBD2. Unmatched junction bases numbered 5, after V lost 8 bases and J lost 7 bases. The CDR3 spans 13 residues. From germline, CDR1 is MDHEN and CDR2 SYDVKM. This CDR3 is CASAGTSHGELFF. DNA for the CDR3: TGTGCCAGCGCCGGGACTAGCCACGGGGAGCTGTTTTTT.

The chain has TRBV4-1 and TRBJ2-7; 10 bases are a match to TRBD2. The CDR3 length is 19 residues. J gave up 7 bases and V 2 bases, and 20 bases lay outside the gene matches. Germline V lookup: CDR1 MGHRA, CDR2 YSYEKL. The DNA for the CDR3 is TGCGCCAGCAGCCAAAGGGGCCCTAGGCTAGCGGGAGTTTTGAATGAGCAGTACTTC. This sequence encodes CASSQRGPRLAGVLNEQYF.

The CDR3 loop is CASQGAGYYNEQFF. Written as DNA, the CDR3 is TGTGCCAGCCAGGGAGCAGGTTATTACAATGAGCAGTTCTTC. The chain uses TRBV6-2 or TRBV6-3 and TRBJ2-1; either TRBD1 or TRBD2 may fit D (5 bases each). The germline V and J ends were trimmed by 8 bases and 4 bases, with 15 bases remaining between them. The length of the CDR3 is 14 residues. In germline, CDR1 is MNHEY, CDR2 SVGEGT.

CDR3 amino acids: CASSALGKVGPQHF. Written as DNA, the CDR3 is TGTGCCAGCTCCGCTTTGGGGAAGGTGGGGCCCCAGCATTTT. V is TRBV27 and J is TRBJ1-5; D gene unclear. The CDR3 spans 14 residues. CDR1 and CDR2 from the germline V gene are MNHEY and SMNVEV (reference sequence). Trimming shortened V by 8 bases and J by 9 bases, and 20 bases separated the two germline ends.

This clonotype was found a few times. The chain joins TRBV5-4 to TRBJ2-7; D uncertain. Trimming stripped 5 bases from V and 7 bases from J, with 10 bases between. CDR3 length: 11 residues. Germline V gene sequence: CDR1 SGHNT, CDR2 YYREEE (reference sequence). The CDR3 DNA follows: TGTGCCAGCAGGGGTTCCGGAGAGCAGTACTTC. Its translation: CASRGSGEQYF. The full variable domain, completed using reference TRBV5-4 and TRBJ2-7, is ETGVTQSPTHLIKTRGQQVTLRCSSQSGHNTVSWYQQALGQGPQFIFQYYREEENGRGNFPPRFSGLQFPNYSSELNVNALELDDSALYLCASRGSGEQYFGPGTRLTVT.

This clonotype was detected only a few times. The chain is built from TRBV11-2 and TRBJ2-3; TRBD2 aligns across 11 bases. Germline V gene data show CDR1 as SGHAT and CDR2 as FQNNGV. The CDR3 is made up of 17 amino acids. V lost 1 base and J lost 2; bases outside the gene matches: 5. The CDR3 coding sequence is TGTGCCAGCAGCTTAGTTCCTAGCGGGGGGCACACAGATACGCAGTATTTT. Translation gives CASSLVPSGGHTDTQYF.

This chain links TRBV4-2 with TRBJ2-7; D is perhaps TRBD1 or TRBD2 (5 bases each). V lost 4 bases, J lost 1 base, and 17 bases lay in between. There are 16 residues in the CDR3. CDR1 LGHNA and CDR2 YNFKEQ come from the germline V gene. As DNA, the CDR3 is TGTGCCAGCAGCCTCCTAACCCCGGGGCCTTCCTACGAGCAGTACTTC. It encodes CASSLLTPGPSYEQYF.

The V call is TRBV4-1, the J call TRBJ1-1; D is undetermined. CDR1 MGHRA and CDR2 YSYEKL come from the germline V gene. The CDR3 loop spans 13 amino acids. V shed 2 bases and J shed 6 bases, with 10 bases lying between them. DNA for the CDR3: TGCGCCAGCAGCCAAAGGGCAGTAGCTGAAGCTTTCTTT. This gives the protein CASSQRAVAEAFF.

The J gene is TRBJ2-7, the V gene TRBV7-9; TRBD1 matches at 9 bases. Germline V gives CDR1 SEHNR, CDR2 FQNEAQ (reference sequence). The CDR3 covers 18 residues. Trimming took 3 bases from V and 4 from J; bases not matched to a gene: 16. The chain's CDR3 is CASSLSPPLQGARYEQYF. CDR3 sequence (DNA): TGTGCCAGCAGCTTGTCCCCCCCACTACAGGGGGCGCGATACGAGCAGTACTTC.

This clonotype was observed a handful of times. The gene calls are TRBV6-6 and TRBJ2-2; maybe TRBD1 (6 bases). Germline V gene lookup returns CDR1 MNHNY and CDR2 SVGAGI (reference sequence). The CDR3 has 14 amino acids. Trimming pared 8 bases from V and 1 base from J, leaving 11 bases between. In DNA form, the CDR3 reads TGTGCCAGCCGACAGGACCTGAACACCGGGGAGCTGTTTTTT. Translation: CASRQDLNTGELFF.

The chain joins TRBV4-1 to TRBJ2-3, with D unresolved. Per germline, CDR1 MGHRA and CDR2 YSYEKL. V was trimmed by 1 base and J by 1 base, leaving 9 bases between them. CDR3 length: 15 residues. CDR3 bases: TGCGCCAGCAGCCAAGCAGTGATAGGCACAGATACGCAGTATTTT. It is translated as CASSQAVIGTDTQYF.

Of note for this clonotype: The junction departs from germline at one end; a sequencing error may be responsible. This chain uses TRBV28 with TRBJ1-1; 9 bases are a match to TRBD1. Germline V lookup: CDR1 MDHEN, CDR2 SYDVKM. The CDR3 is 14 amino acids. The DNA for the CDR3 is TGTGCCGGCAGTTGGGGACAGGGAGGAACTGAAGCTTTCTTT. Protein product: CAGSWGQGGTEAFF.

The table lists this clonotype with a few counts. The CDR3 loop is CASSPRHRETQYF. CDR3 coding DNA: TGTGCCAGCTCACCACGTCACAGGGAGACCCAGTACTTC. The chain couples TRBV18 to TRBJ2-5; tentative D call: TRBD1 (5 bases). Germline-derived CDR1 and CDR2 are KGHSH and LQKENI. Trimming cost V 1 base and J 5 bases, with 8 bases left between them. The CDR3 has 13 residues. Drawing the rest from reference TRBV18 and TRBJ2-5, the complete variable domain is NAGVMQNPRHLVRRRGQEARLRCSPMKGHSHVYWYRQLPEEGLKFMVYLQKENIIDESGMPKERFSAEFPKEGPSILRIQQVVRGDSAAYFCASSPRHRETQYFGPGTRLLVL.